The 27 T cell receptor beta chains below come from one sample, sequenced in a study of blood T cells in healthy people across ages. Then a second PCR, running roughly 7 to 11 cycles, was carried out with a sample-barcoded 5' primer and a J-beta primer mix. MiXCR was run by TCRdb on the 5' RACE reads, yielding one entry per CDR3 protein. The top ten clones hold 10% to 15% of a sample with about 940,000 distinct CDR3 sequences, around 48% of them seen once. The material sequenced was blood. These TCRs come from a man aged 30 to 45 in good health.

The J gene is TRBJ2-7, the V gene TRBV10-3, with a weak D call TRBD2 (5 bases). The CDR3 is 13 amino acids. In germline, CDR1 is ENHRY, CDR2 SYGVKD. V dropped 5 bases and J dropped 7 bases, with 15 bases sitting between them. The CDR3 reads CAISREGAGEQYF. Written as DNA, the CDR3 is TGTGCCATCAGTCGAGAGGGAGCCGGGGAGCAGTACTTC.

The chain joins TRBV18 to TRBJ2-7; D might be TRBD2 (6 bases). The CDR3 spans 16 residues. The germline CDR1 and CDR2 sequences are KGHSH and LQKENI. The V end lost 3 bases, the J end lost 1 base, and 16 bases lay between the germline ends. The CDR3 nucleotides read TGTGCCAGCTCACCGCCCGGTGGGGGGAAATCCTACGAGCAGTACTTC. Residues: CASSPPGGGKSYEQYF. The full variable domain, with the rest looked up from reference TRBV18 and TRBJ2-7, is NAGVMQNPRHLVRRRGQEARLRCSPMKGHSHVYWYRQLPEEGLKFMVYLQKENIIDESGMPKERFSAEFPKEGPSILRIQQVVRGDSAAYFCASSPPGGGKSYEQYFGPGTRLTVT.

The rearrangement links TRBV11-3 to TRBJ1-1; the match to TRBD1 covers 9 bases. Losses at the gene ends were 4 bases for V and 4 bases for J; bases not matched to a gene: 7. The V gene's germline CDR1 is SGHNT and CDR2 YENEEA. The CDR3 runs to 15 residues. The CDR3 DNA follows: TGTGCCAGCAGCTCGGTTGTGGGACAGGGCACTGAAGCTTTCTTT. Protein: CASSSVVGQGTEAFF.

The V and J genes are TRBV6-6 and TRBJ2-7; weak D call: TRBD1 (5 bases). Per germline, CDR1 MNHNY and CDR2 SVGAGI (reference sequence). V lost 5 bases and J lost 6, with 14 bases in between. The CDR3 is 13 residues long. The CDR3 protein is CASSIGQGGEQYF. DNA for the CDR3: TGTGCCAGCAGTATTGGCCAGGGTGGCGAGCAGTACTTC.

In its sample, this clonotype was seen a few times. This chain connects TRBV7-2 to TRBJ2-3; 8 bases are a match to TRBD2. Germline V gene sequence: CDR1 SGHTA, CDR2 FQGNSA. After removal of 1 base from V and 6 bases from J, the junction contained 9 bases not matched to a gene. This CDR3 contains 16 residues. CDR3 DNA: TGTGCCAGCAGCTTAGGAGGCGGGGGGAATTCTGATACGCAGTATTTT. It codes for CASSLGGGGNSDTQYF.

The J gene is TRBJ2-7, the V gene TRBV20-1, with 7 bases lining up with TRBD2. The CDR3 is 13 amino acids. Germline V gene data show CDR1 as DFQATT and CDR2 as SNEGSKA (reference sequence). Germline trimming cut 3 bases from V and 2 bases from J; bases unmatched to any gene: 4. CDR3 nucleotides: TGCAGTGCTAGGAGGGCGGGGGCCTACGAGCAGTACTTC. Encoded protein: CSARRAGAYEQYF.

Note on this clonotype: Germline and junction disagree at one end, which may indicate a read error. V is TRBV7-3 and J is TRBJ2-3, with 8 bases fitting TRBD2. This CDR3 is built from 16 residues. CDR1 and CDR2 from the germline V gene are SGHTA and FQGTGA. The DNA of the CDR3 is TGTGCCAGCAGCTTGACCAGCGGGAGTAGCACATATACGCAGTATTTT. This sequence encodes CASSLTSGSSTYTQYF.

This clonotype showed up just once. The V call is TRBV3-1, the J call TRBJ2-1; D could derive from TRBD1 or TRBD2 (6 bases each). Trimming pared 2 bases from V and 0 bases from J, leaving 20 bases between. In germline, CDR1 is LGHDT, CDR2 YNNKEL (reference sequence). The CDR3 contains 19 residues. CDR3 region: CASSQPLRVGGISYNEQFF. The CDR3 nucleotides are TGTGCCAGCAGCCAACCCTTAAGAGTGGGGGGCATCTCCTACAATGAGCAGTTCTTC.

This clonotype was detected ten times or more. The chain uses TRBV7-2 and TRBJ2-7; D call uncertain. The CDR3 extends over 12 amino acids. The V gene lost 3 bases and the J gene lost 5 bases, with 8 bases spanning the gap. Per the germline V gene, CDR1 is SGHTA and CDR2 is FQGNSA. This chain's CDR3 is CASSFPPNEQYF. The CDR3 DNA sequence: TGTGCCAGCAGCTTCCCCCCCAACGAGCAGTACTTC.

Turning to this clonotype: Just one base apart from a much larger clone, this may be a read error. The J gene is TRBJ2-2, the V gene TRBV4-3; D possibly corresponds to TRBD2 (6 bases). There are 17 residues in the CDR3. Germline values: CDR1 LGHNA, CDR2 YSLEER. CDR3 sequence: CASSQEKSYRNTGGLFF. DNA for the CDR3: TGCGCCAGCAGCCAAGAAAAATCTTATCGGAACACCGGGGGGCTGTTTTTT.

The CDR3 sequence is CSATYASNEQFF. The CDR3 nucleotides are TGCAGTGCTACCTACGCCAGTAATGAGCAGTTCTTC. The genes are TRBV20-1 and TRBJ2-1; D unresolved. There are 12 residues in the CDR3. Germline V CDR1 and CDR2: DFQATT, SNEGSKA (reference sequence). Trimming removed 4 bases from V and 7 bases from J, with 11 bases in between.

In this sample, this clonotype turned up many times. The V and J genes are TRBV25-1 and TRBJ1-2; D possibly corresponds to TRBD1 (6 bases). Germline loops: CDR1 MGHDK, CDR2 SYGVNS. The CDR3 covers 12 residues. V was trimmed by 6 bases and J by 7 bases, leaving 12 bases between them. DNA for the CDR3: TGTGCCAGCAGGGCACAGGGCTCTGGCTACACCTTC. Amino acid sequence: CASRAQGSGYTF.

J is TRBJ2-4 and V is TRBV5-4, with 9 bases matching TRBD1. Matching the DNA end better, TRBJ2-7 makes the J call doubtful. Germline CDR1 is SGHNT and CDR2 is YYREEE (reference sequence). The CDR3 is 13 residues long. DNA for the CDR3: TGTGCCAGCAGTCCGGGACAGGGCCACGAGCAGTACTTC. Residues: CASSPGQGHEQYF.

This chain joins TRBV2 and TRBJ2-3; the D call may be TRBD1 or TRBD2 (5 bases each). Germline lookup yields CDR1 SNHLY and CDR2 FYNNEI. Trimming shortened V by 6 bases and J by 3 bases, and 19 bases separated the two germline ends. This CDR3 spans 16 amino acids. CDR3 in DNA: TGTGCCAGCAGCGCCTCGAGGGGCGAGTGGACAGATACGCAGTATTTT. It codes for CASSASRGEWTDTQYF.

There are a few counts of this clonotype. This chain uses TRBV7-2 with TRBJ2-1; D ambiguous. V was trimmed by 3 bases and J by 5 bases, leaving 14 bases between them. The CDR3 length is 15 residues. Germline V CDR1 and CDR2: SGHTA, FQGNSA. CDR3 sequence (DNA): TGTGCCAGCAGCTTCCCATCGGGTACTCACAATGAGCAGTTCTTC. It is translated as CASSFPSGTHNEQFF.

The chain combines TRBV29-1 with TRBJ1-2; tentatively, D is TRBD1 (5 bases). There are 13 residues in the CDR3. CDR1 is SQVTM, CDR2 ANQGSEA, per germline. The V end was cut by 3 bases, the J end by 3 bases, with 11 bases between. CDR3 bases: TGCAGCGTTGATCGGGACCGTTACTATGGCTACACCTTC. Protein: CSVDRDRYYGYTF.

This chain links TRBV3-1 with TRBJ1-6, with 7 bases fitting TRBD1. The junction had 3 bases not matched to a gene; V was cut back by 4 bases and J by 6 bases. This CDR3 spans 14 amino acids. The germline V gene has CDR1 LGHDT and CDR2 YNNKEL (reference sequence). In nucleotides, the CDR3 is TGTGCCAGCAGCCGACAGGGCTTTAATTCACCCCTCCACTTT. It yields the protein CASSRQGFNSPLHF.

V gene TRBV6-5 combines with J gene TRBJ2-1; D is uncertain. Germline lookup yields CDR1 MNHEY and CDR2 SVGAGI. V dropped 2 bases and J dropped 0 bases, with 5 bases sitting between them. The CDR3 consists of 14 residues. The CDR3 here is CASSYDSSYNEQFF. Written as DNA, the CDR3 is TGTGCCAGCAGTTACGATAGCTCCTACAATGAGCAGTTCTTC.

The V and J genes are TRBV7-2 and TRBJ2-7; D is ambiguous. The V end was cut by 5 bases, the J end by 6 bases, with 14 bases between. Germline values: CDR1 SGHTA, CDR2 FQGNSA. CDR3 length: 13 amino acids. The DNA for the CDR3 is TGTGCCAGCAGCGTTAGTAGCTCGGGCGAGCAGTACTTC. This codes for CASSVSSSGEQYF.

V and J are TRBV21-1 and TRBJ2-5; the table's D call of TRBD1 was not tested on the DNA. The tail of the sequence fits TRBJ2-7 better, so the J call may be wrong. TRBV21-1 is annotated as a pseudogene. The CDR3 runs 15 residues. CDR3 sequence reads: CASSKPQGRCYEQYF. Here the CDR3 DNA reads TGTGCCAGCAGCAAACCCCAGGGGCGTTGCTACGAGCAGTACTTC.

Remarks on this clonotype: The conserved final phenylalanine or tryptophan is absent from the CDR3, which likely points to a read error. The V call is TRBV4-1, the J call TRBJ2-3; 7 bases line up with TRBD2. The CDR3 has 15 amino acids. The germline gives CDR1 MGHRA, CDR2 YSYEKL. V shed 4 bases and J 3 bases; nucleotides not matched to a gene: 7. The CDR3, as DNA: TGCGCCAGCAGCCGAAACCCGGGGGGAACAGATACGCAGTATGTT. This sequence encodes CASSRNPGGTDTQYV.

The chain joins TRBV9 to TRBJ2-1, with D perhaps TRBD1 (6 bases). V lost 4 bases to trimming and J lost 8 bases, with 25 bases between them. The germline V gene encodes CDR1 SGDLS and CDR2 YYNGEE. The CDR3 is made up of 17 amino acids. CDR3: CASSPSRGRGSLDEQFF. CDR3 DNA: TGTGCCAGCAGCCCCAGTAGGGGCAGGGGAAGCTTGGATGAGCAGTTCTTC.

The chain recombines TRBV7-2 with TRBJ2-6, with no clear D. V dropped 5 bases and J dropped 4 bases, with 12 bases sitting between them. Looked up from germline, CDR1 is SGHTA and CDR2 is FQGNSA. There are 15 residues in the CDR3. CDR3 bases: TGTGCCAGCAGCCCACAGCCGCGAGGGGCCAACGTCCTGACTTTC. Encoded protein: CASSPQPRGANVLTF.

The chain carries TRBV6-4 and TRBJ2-3, with D possibly TRBD1 on 6 matching bases. The CDR3 extends over 13 amino acids. CDR1 is MRHNA and CDR2 is SNTAGT in the germline V gene. Trimming took off 1 base at V and 7 bases at J, with 9 bases between the two ends. Here the CDR3 DNA reads TGTGCCAGCAGTGACTTGGACAGTCATACGCAGTATTTT. Translated: CASSDLDSHTQYF.

The sample holds a few counts of this clonotype. V gene TRBV24-1 combines with J gene TRBJ1-5, with 8 bases fitting TRBD1. Looked up from germline, CDR1 is KGHDR and CDR2 is SFDVKD. V shed 4 bases, J shed 4 bases, and the junction held 8 bases outside the gene matches. This CDR3 spans 16 amino acids. CDR3 in DNA: TGTGCCACCAGTGACTCGGGCAGGGGGCGGAATCAGCCCCAGCATTTT. It translates to CATSDSGRGRNQPQHF.

This clonotype was observed many times. This rearrangement joins TRBV20-1 to TRBJ2-7; maybe TRBD1 (6 bases). Germline-derived CDR1 and CDR2 are DFQATT and SNEGSKA (reference sequence). This CDR3 comprises 14 residues. The V gene lost 5 bases and the J gene lost 3 bases, with 17 bases spanning the gap. The CDR3 here is CSAPGQSRGYEQYF. In DNA, the CDR3 is TGCAGTGCTCCAGGACAGTCCCGAGGCTACGAGCAGTACTTC.

The rearrangement joins TRBV27 to TRBJ1-2; TRBD1 agrees at 7 bases. The CDR3 totals 13 residues. Germline V gives CDR1 MNHEY, CDR2 SMNVEV (reference sequence). V lost 8 bases and J lost 4; bases outside the gene matches: 7. The CDR3 loop reads CASRGQNFYGYTF. The CDR3, as DNA: TGTGCCAGCCGGGGACAGAATTTCTATGGCTACACCTTC.